The TCR beta chain described here comes from a study of long-term antiretroviral therapy in people with HIV. Whole-study findings and limits: Pre-ART-expanded clones dominated the repertoire at all time points. Post-ART samples showed increased diversity that remained below transplant donor control levels.

This clone was picked up a small number of times. Its antigen remains unknown. It was version v3.0 of the immunoSEQ assay that was run at survey level. Sequencing had a target that covered about 40,000-50,000 T-cell genomes per sample. The method was immunoSEQ multiplex PCR; TCRdb's version includes in-frame clones alone and lacks a portion of them. The sample carries 26,000 or so clones, roughly 88% recorded once. Per germline, CDR1 MNHEY and CDR2 SMNVEV (reference sequence). V was pared by 5 bases and J by 0 bases, with 10 bases between. There are 14 residues in the CDR3. The source of this sequence is a woman between 18 and 30 years old with HIV. This chain joins TRBV27 and TRBJ1-1; D may be TRBD1 (5 bases). The sequencing used unsorted PBMCs, collected 0.5 years after starting antiretroviral therapy. CDR3: CASSGHRLNTEAFF. The CDR3 DNA sequence: TGTGCCAGCAGTGGCCACAGGCTGAACACTGAAGCTTTCTTT.